This TCR beta chain appears in the sequencing data of a study of blood T cell repertoires in COVID-19. In the study's own analysis: Researchers report that nucleated cell counts were estimated from reference gene primer amplification. Generated by immunoSEQ multiplex PCR, the TCRdb table keeps only in-frame clones and is missing some. From that table come the V and J calls and clone size; the DNA was used to work out D and trimming. The top ten clones hold 8.3% of a sample with around 150,000 clones, 85% of them seen once. The CDR3 length is 15 residues. The V gene lost 2 bases and the J gene lost 0 bases, with 10 bases spanning the gap. Germline CDR1 is SEHNR and CDR2 is FQNEAQ (reference sequence).

The clonotype comes from a woman aged 60-75 years with COVID-19, enrolled during active disease. Sequenced material: peripheral blood. This chain uses TRBV7-9 with TRBJ1-1; no reliable D call. The CDR3 loop reads CASSLLGGLNTEAFF. DNA of the CDR3: TGTGCCAGCAGCTTACTCGGAGGCTTGAACACTGAAGCTTTCTTT.